This TCR beta chain was documented in a study of T cells after yellow fever vaccination. Study-wide context: Where fractions had low cell numbers, libraries were prepared from them with the SMART-Seq v4 Ultra Low Input RNA kit. Points from the study as a whole: After the booster, 96% of CD4 and just over 85% of CD8 primary-response clones were re-detected. Abundant contaminating clonotypes from the bulk population could appear in FACS-sorted repertoires.

Germline lookup yields CDR1 SGHRS and CDR2 YFSETQ. Trimming shortened V by 0 bases and J by 5 bases, and 9 bases separated the two germline ends. CDR3 length equals 14 residues. TCRdb processed the 5' RACE reads anew with MiXCR; each CDR3 protein has one entry. Of roughly 170,000 distinct CDR3 sequences in the sample, about 6% were seen once. This clonotype was observed at least ten times. The antigen is undetermined. Sequencing was performed on CD4+ T cells sorted from PBMCs, taken on the day of the first yellow fever vaccination. The chain recombines TRBV5-1 with TRBJ2-1; D unresolved. This clonotype was sampled from a man aged 18 to 30 who received the YFV17D yellow fever vaccine. The CDR3 nucleotides read TGCGCCAGCAGCTTGGATGGCCTTAACAATGAGCAGTTCTTC. Translation: CASSLDGLNNEQFF.